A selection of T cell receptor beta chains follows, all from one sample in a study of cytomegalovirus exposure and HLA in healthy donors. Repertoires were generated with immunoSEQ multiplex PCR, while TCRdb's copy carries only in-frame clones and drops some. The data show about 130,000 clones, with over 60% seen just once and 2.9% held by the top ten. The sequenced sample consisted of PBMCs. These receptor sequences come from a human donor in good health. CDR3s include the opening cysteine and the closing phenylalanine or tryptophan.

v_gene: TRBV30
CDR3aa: CAWSVVKLETQYF

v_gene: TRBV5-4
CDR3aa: CASSMGGGTGHEAFF

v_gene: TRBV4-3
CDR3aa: CASSQEQGASDTQYF

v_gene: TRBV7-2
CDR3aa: CASSPRSHEQYF

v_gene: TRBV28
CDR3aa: CASSYISGQAETQYF

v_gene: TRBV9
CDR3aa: CASSLRDSGTGELFF

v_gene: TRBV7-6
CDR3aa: CASSLDEFTGENIQYF

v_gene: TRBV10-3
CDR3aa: CAISEAGYGEKLFF

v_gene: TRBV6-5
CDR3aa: CASSYRLENTGELFF

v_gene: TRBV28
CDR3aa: CASSFDREDDNEQFF

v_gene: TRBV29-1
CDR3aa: CSVDLVSRAGGRGTQYF

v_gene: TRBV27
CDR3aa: CASSFSAAMNTEAFF

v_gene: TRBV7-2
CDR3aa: CASSSQGANTGELFF

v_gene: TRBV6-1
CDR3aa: CASALGVDSNQPQHF

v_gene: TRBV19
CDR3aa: CASTPGPGVGILGTEAFF

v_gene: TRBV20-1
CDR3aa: CSARTGGEQYF

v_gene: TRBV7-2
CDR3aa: CASTPDRATDTQYF

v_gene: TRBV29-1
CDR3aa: CSVPRAGGYEQYF

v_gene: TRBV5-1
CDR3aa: CASSPRDRSGEQYF

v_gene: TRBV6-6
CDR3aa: CASSIDRGGSNQPQHF

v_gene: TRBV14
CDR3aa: CASSQDWLAGGLTDTQYF

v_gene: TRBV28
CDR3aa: CASSSHRYEQYF

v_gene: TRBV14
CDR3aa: CASSQDIRSYGYTF

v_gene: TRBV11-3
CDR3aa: CASSLSTGRYNEQFF

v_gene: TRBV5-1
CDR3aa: CASYQTPPGGTEAFF

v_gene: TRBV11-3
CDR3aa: CASSPREQTIWGEQFF

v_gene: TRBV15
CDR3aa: CATSRVGSHETQYF

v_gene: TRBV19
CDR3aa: CASTGLAGDLLAKNIQYF

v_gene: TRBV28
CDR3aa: CASSLGDRANYGYTF

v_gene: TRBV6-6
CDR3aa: CASSYSAGSAIYF

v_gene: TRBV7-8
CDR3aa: CASSQPDRGPYEQYF

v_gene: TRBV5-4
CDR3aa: CASSWPDRNTEAFF

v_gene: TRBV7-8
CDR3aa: CASSLVGGNTEAFF

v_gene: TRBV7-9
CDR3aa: CSSQGAREKLFF

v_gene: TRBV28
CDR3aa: CASSGGGSNYGYTF

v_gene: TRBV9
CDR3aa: CASSPRDSYNEQFF

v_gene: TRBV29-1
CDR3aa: CSVEGGAQWYTF

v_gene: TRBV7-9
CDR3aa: CASSLAPGSNQPQHF

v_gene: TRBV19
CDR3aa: CASSGHSKETQYF

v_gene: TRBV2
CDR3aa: CASRDSGGPFF

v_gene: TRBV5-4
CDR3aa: CASSLGGDYEQYF

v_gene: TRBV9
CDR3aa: CASSRRGSTDTYEQYF

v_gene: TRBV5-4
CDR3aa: CASSQGQGRNEQFF

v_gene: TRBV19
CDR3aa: CASSIAAGDTEAFF

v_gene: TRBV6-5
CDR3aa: CASSPRGPYEQYF

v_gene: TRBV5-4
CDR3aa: CASSFSGLTSYEQYF

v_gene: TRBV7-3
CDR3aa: CASSLNPGLGTNTGELFF

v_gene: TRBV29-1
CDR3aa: CSVTGLAGETQYF

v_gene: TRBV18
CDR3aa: CANTVGGTTGELFF

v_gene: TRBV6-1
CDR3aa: CASSDRGRVSRLHF